This TCR beta chain was documented in a study of cytomegalovirus exposure and HLA in healthy donors. General study results and limits: A missense DCLRE1C variant was associated with V- and J-gene trimming of TCR beta chains in a later analysis, and an independent cohort replicated the association. In vitro, three CMV-associated chains proved specific for CMV antigens. About 87% or about 30% of the time was how often most TCR beta V segments were productive, according to an earlier analysis.

A remark on this clone: No antigen is known for it.

The PCR employed 60 Vbeta primers together with 13 Jbeta primers. Some clones are missing from TCRdb's copy, which holds only in-frame ones; the method was immunoSEQ multiplex PCR. The sample shows 230,000 or so clones, 80% to 95% of them seen only once. V lost 6 bases and J lost 7, with 25 bases in between. Germline V lookup: CDR1 LGHNA, CDR2 YNFKEQ. The CDR3 covers 17 residues. This chain joins TRBV4-2 and TRBJ2-1; weak D call: TRBD2 (6 bases). The material sequenced was PBMCs. This TCR derives from a girl between 2 and 10 years old in good health and CMV-seronegative. CDR3 in amino acids: CASRQSKWEDIGNEQFF. Here the CDR3 DNA reads TGTGCCAGCAGGCAATCCAAGTGGGAGGACATCGGGAATGAGCAGTTCTTC.